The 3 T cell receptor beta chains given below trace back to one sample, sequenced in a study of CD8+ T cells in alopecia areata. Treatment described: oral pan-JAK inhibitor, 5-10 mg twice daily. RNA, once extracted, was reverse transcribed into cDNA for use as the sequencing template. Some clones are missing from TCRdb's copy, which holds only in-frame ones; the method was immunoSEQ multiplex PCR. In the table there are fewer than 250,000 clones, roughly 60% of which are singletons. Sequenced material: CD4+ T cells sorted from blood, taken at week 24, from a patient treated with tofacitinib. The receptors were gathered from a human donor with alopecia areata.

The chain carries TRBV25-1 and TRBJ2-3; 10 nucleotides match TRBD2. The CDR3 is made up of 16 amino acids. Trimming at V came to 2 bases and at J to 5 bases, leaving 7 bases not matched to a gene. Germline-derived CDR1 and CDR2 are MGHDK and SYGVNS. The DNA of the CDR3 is TGTGCCAGCAGTGAAGGGGTAGCGGGGGGAGGAGATACGCAGTATTTT. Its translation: CASSEGVAGGGDTQYF.

The CDR3 nucleotides are TGTGCCTGGAACCGGGACAGCTTTTCCTACGAGCAGTACTTC. Amino acid sequence: CAWNRDSFSYEQYF. The chain carries TRBV30 and TRBJ2-7, with 7 positions matching TRBD1. The CDR3 runs 14 residues. CDR1 and CDR2 from the germline V gene are GTSNPN and SVGIG (reference sequence). V lost 4 bases and J lost 1; bases outside the gene matches: 7.

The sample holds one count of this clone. The CDR3 DNA sequence: TGCAGCGTTGCACAGAATACGCAGTATTTT. Residues: CSVAQNTQYF. V is TRBV29-1 and J is TRBJ2-3; D remains unclear. Trimming shortened V by 4 bases and J by 7 bases, and 6 bases separated the two germline ends. Germline loops: CDR1 SQVTM, CDR2 ANQGSEA. The CDR3 spans 10 residues.